Presented here are 2 T cell receptor beta chains from one specimen sequenced in a study of T cell responses to AZD1222 COVID-19 vaccine. The table came from immunoSEQ multiplex PCR; TCRdb's copy has only in-frame clones and leaves some out. The table has under 150,000 clones, 90% seen once. The sample here was peripheral blood, taken 28 days after the second AZD1222 dose. Receptors originate from an adult who received the AZD1222 COVID-19 vaccine.

This clone showed up just once. The chain couples TRBV20-1 to TRBJ2-7; D unclear. The CDR3 runs to 10 residues. CDR1 is DFQATT and CDR2 is SNEGSKA in the germline V gene (reference sequence). V was cut by 1 base and J by 7 bases, with 5 bases left in between. The chain's CDR3 is CSARVREQYV. For the CDR3, the DNA is TGCAGTGCTAGAGTTCGGGAGCAGTACGTC.

This chain links TRBV30 with TRBJ2-1; D unresolved. This CDR3 spans 12 amino acids. V was clipped by 0 bases and J by 6 bases, with 6 bases between them. CDR1 is GTSNPN, CDR2 SVGIG, per germline (reference sequence). CDR3 residues: CAWSVSGNEQFF. DNA for the CDR3: TGTGCCTGGAGTGTATCTGGCAATGAGCAGTTCTTC.